This is a list of T cell receptor beta chains from one sample in a study of shared clonotypes between healthy human individuals. Only in-frame clones appear in the TCRdb table, and some are missing; sequencing was by immunoSEQ multiplex PCR. The table lists about 2.2 million clones, roughly 93% of them singletons. The sequenced sample was naive CD8+ T cells from PBMCs. The receptor set was obtained from a man aged 18-30 years in good health. Some clones in this sample may be carry-over from other donors' samples. CDR3s include the opening cysteine and the closing phenylalanine or tryptophan. A D gene is named only where the DNA matches it firmly. Expanded clones are given a class, and other clones once, few, many or no size at all.

abundance	d_gene	len	v_gene	j_gene	CDR3nt	CDR3aa
NA	NA	17	TRBV7-8	TRBJ2-2	TGTGCCAGCAGCTCTCGGGTGGGACGGGGGCACACCGGGGAGCTGTTTTTT	CASSSRVGRGHTGELFF
once	TRBD1	15	TRBV28	TRBJ2-3	TGTGCCAGCAGTCCACAGGGGGTTCTAACAGATACGCAGTATTTT	CASSPQGVLTDTQYF
NA	NA	16	TRBV4-3	TRBJ2-1	TGCGCCAGCAGCCAAGTCTCGGGAAGCTCCTACAATGAGCAGTTCTTC	CASSQVSGSSYNEQFF
NA	TRBD2	16	TRBV5-4	TRBJ2-3	TGTGCCAGCAGCTTGAAGCGGGAAGCCGTCACAGATACGCAGTATTTT	CASSLKREAVTDTQYF
NA	NA	10	TRBV29-1	TRBJ2-7	TGCAGCGTGGTAATCTACGAGCAGTACTTC	CSVVIYEQYF
NA	NA	15	TRBV14	TRBJ2-2	TGTGCCAGCAGCCAACGGATACAAGGTCTCGGGGAGCTGTTTTTT	CASSQRIQGLGELFF
NA	TRBD2	19	TRBV7-8	TRBJ2-1	TGTGCCAGCAGCTTAGGAAGAACTAGCGGTCGTAGCTCCTACAATGAGCAGTTCTTC	CASSLGRTSGRSSYNEQFF
NA	TRBD1	15	TRBV27	TRBJ2-3	TGTGCCAGCAGGACGGGGACAGCTTGGACAGATACGCAGTATTTT	CASRTGTAWTDTQYF
NA	NA	14	TRBV7-9	TRBJ1-2	TGTGCCAGCGATTCCCTGGACAGTAACTATGGCTACACCTTC	CASDSLDSNYGYTF
NA	NA	16	TRBV5-1	TRBJ2-5	TGCGCCAGCAGCCTCCGACCAAGGGAAAAGGAAGAGACCCAGTACTTC	CASSLRPREKEETQYF
once	NA	17	TRBV15	TRBJ2-7	TGTGCCACCAGCAGAGATTTACGTACAGGGCGTAGATACGAGCAGTACTTC	CATSRDLRTGRRYEQYF
NA	TRBD1	15	TRBV15	TRBJ1-5	TGTGCCACCAGCGCAGACAGGGGGCTCAATCAGCCCCAGCATTTT	CATSADRGLNQPQHF
NA	TRBD2	15	TRBV13	TRBJ2-1	TGTGCCAGCAGCTTGGGACTAGCGGGATCAAATGAGCAGTTCTTC	CASSLGLAGSNEQFF
NA	TRBD1	15	TRBV5-6	TRBJ2-1	TGTGCCAGCAGCGCCGGGACAGGGGCTAACAATGAGCAGTTCTTC	CASSAGTGANNEQFF
NA	NA	14	TRBV9	TRBJ2-7	TGTGCCAGCAGCCCCACCCACTCCACTTACGAGCAGTACTTC	CASSPTHSTYEQYF
NA	NA	14	TRBV5-4	TRBJ2-2	TGTGCCAGCAGCTTGGTAGGGGAGACCGGGGAGCTGTTTTTT	CASSLVGETGELFF
NA	NA	14	TRBV27	TRBJ2-7	TGTGCCAGCAGTTTCGGCCCCGCCGCCAACGAGCAGTACTTC	CASSFGPAANEQYF
NA	NA	13	TRBV6-6	TRBJ2-3	TGTGCCAGCAGTCGAGCCTTGGGAAATACGCAGTATTTT	CASSRALGNTQYF
NA	TRBD1	15	TRBV28	TRBJ1-1	TGTGCCAGCAGTTTATCGGGACAGGGCAACACTGAAGCTTTCTTT	CASSLSGQGNTEAFF
NA	NA	14	TRBV28	TRBJ2-2	TGTGCCAGCAGCCTGACCTGGGGTACCGGGGAGCTGTTTTTT	CASSLTWGTGELFF
NA	TRBD1	13	TRBV30	TRBJ1-6	TGTGCCTGGGACAGGGGGGAAAATTCACCCCTCCACTTT	CAWDRGENSPLHF
once	TRBD1	16	TRBV19	TRBJ2-2	TGTGCCAGTAGTTACCGGGACAGGGGGCGTACCGGGGAGCTGTTTTTT	CASSYRDRGRTGELFF
NA	NA	14	TRBV9	TRBJ1-2	TGTGCCAGCAGCGTGTCCCACCCCCCAGAAGGCTACACCTTC	CASSVSHPPEGYTF
NA	TRBD1	16	TRBV7-9	TRBJ1-3	TGTGCCAGCAGATACTCTGGACAGGGGGTTGGAAACACCATATATTTT	CASRYSGQGVGNTIYF
NA	NA	13	TRBV9	TRBJ1-4	TGTGCCAGCAGCGCCTCGGGCAGGGGAAATCTGTTTTTT	CASSASGRGNLFF
NA	NA	14	TRBV19	TRBJ1-4	TGTGCCAGCCAAAACCGAGACAGTAATGAAAAACTGTTTTTT	CASQNRDSNEKLFF
NA	TRBD1	14	TRBV7-8	TRBJ1-2	TGTGCCAGCAGCTTCGGACAGGGGGGTTATGGCTACACCTTC	CASSFGQGGYGYTF
NA	NA	14	TRBV28	TRBJ2-5	TGTGCCAGCAGTTTAATGGACAGCCAAGAGACCCAGTACTTC	CASSLMDSQETQYF
NA	TRBD2	16	TRBV7-6	TRBJ2-2	TGTGCCAGCAGCTTAGATCCCGGGAGGGGGACCGGGGAGCTGTTTTTT	CASSLDPGRGTGELFF
NA	NA	13	TRBV4-1	TRBJ2-7	TGCGCCAGCAGCCAAGCCATGAGGCGCGAGCAGTACTTC	CASSQAMRREQYF
NA	NA	16	TRBV23-1	TRBJ1-3	TGCGCCAGCAGTCCCCCCTCGGCGGGCTCTGGAAACACCATATATTTT	CASSPPSAGSGNTIYF
NA	TRBD2	12	TRBV5-1	TRBJ2-5	TGCGCCAGCACCACGGGGGGAGAGACCCAGTACTTC	CASTTGGETQYF
NA	NA	14	TRBV4-1	TRBJ2-5	TGCGCCAGCAGCCTCGGGCCCCGGGGGGAGACCCAGTACTTC	CASSLGPRGETQYF
few	TRBD1	13	TRBV28	TRBJ1-1	TGTGCCAGCAGACACAGGGGGCTGACTGAAGCTTTCTTT	CASRHRGLTEAFF
NA	NA	14	TRBV6-5	TRBJ1-6	TGTGCCAGCAGTTCCCGGACGGATTATTCACCCCTCCACTTT	CASSSRTDYSPLHF
NA	NA	14	TRBV11-2	TRBJ2-3	TGTGCCAGCAGCTCCCGCCAAAGGGACTATACGCAGTATTTT	CASSSRQRDYTQYF
NA	NA	16	TRBV7-2	TRBJ1-1	TGTGCCAGCAGACTACTCGGCTGGGGAAAGGGAAATGAAGCTTTCTTT	CASRLLGWGKGNEAFF
NA	NA	15	TRBV19	TRBJ2-7	TGTGCCAGCAGCGGGCCTAGCACAAACTCCTACGAGCAGTACTTC	CASSGPSTNSYEQYF
NA	TRBD2	15	TRBV7-3	TRBJ2-7	TGTGCCAGCAGCTTAATTAGCGGGAGTCTGTACGAGCAGTACTTC	CASSLISGSLYEQYF
NA	NA	12	TRBV27	TRBJ2-7	TGTGCCAGCAGCGACTTTGGGTACGAGCAGTACTTC	CASSDFGYEQYF
once	TRBD2	16	TRBV5-4	TRBJ2-1	TGTGCCAGCAGCCCTATCAGTAGCGGGAGCTACAATGAGCAGTTCTTC	CASSPISSGSYNEQFF
NA	NA	13	TRBV29-1	TRBJ2-7	TGCAGCGTTGAAGCCCCTGGCTCCTACGAGCAGTACTTC	CSVEAPGSYEQYF